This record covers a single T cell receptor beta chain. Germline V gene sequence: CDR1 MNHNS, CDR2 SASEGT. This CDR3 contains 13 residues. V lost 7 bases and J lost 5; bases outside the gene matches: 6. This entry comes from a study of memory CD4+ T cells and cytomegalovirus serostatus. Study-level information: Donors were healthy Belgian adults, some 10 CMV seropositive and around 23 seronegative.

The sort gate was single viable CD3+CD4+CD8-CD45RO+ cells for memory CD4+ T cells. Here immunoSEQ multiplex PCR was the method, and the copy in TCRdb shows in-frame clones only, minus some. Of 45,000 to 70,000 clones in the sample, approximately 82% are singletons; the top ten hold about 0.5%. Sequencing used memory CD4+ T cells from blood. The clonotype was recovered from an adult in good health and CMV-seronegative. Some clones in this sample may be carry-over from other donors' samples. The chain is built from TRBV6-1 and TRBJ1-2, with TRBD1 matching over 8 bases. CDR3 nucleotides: TGTGCCAGCATGTCAGGGGGCGAGTATGGCTACACCTTC. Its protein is CASMSGGEYGYTF.